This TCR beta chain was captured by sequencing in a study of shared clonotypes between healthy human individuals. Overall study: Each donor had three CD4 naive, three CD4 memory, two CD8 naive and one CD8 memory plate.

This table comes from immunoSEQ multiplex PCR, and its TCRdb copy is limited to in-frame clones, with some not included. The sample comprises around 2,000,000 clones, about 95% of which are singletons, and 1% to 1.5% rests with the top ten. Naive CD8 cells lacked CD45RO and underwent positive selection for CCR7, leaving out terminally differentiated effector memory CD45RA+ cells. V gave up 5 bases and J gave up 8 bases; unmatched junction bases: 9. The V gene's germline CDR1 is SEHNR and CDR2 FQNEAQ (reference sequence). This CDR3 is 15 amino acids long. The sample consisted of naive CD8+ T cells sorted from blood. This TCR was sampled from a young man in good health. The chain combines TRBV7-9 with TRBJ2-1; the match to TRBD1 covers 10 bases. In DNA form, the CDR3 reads TGTGCCAGCAGCCTTCCGGGACAGGGGATCTATGAGCAGTTCTTC. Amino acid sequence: CASSLPGQGIYEQFF.